This T cell receptor (beta chain) appears in the sequencing data of a study of blood T cell repertoires in COVID-19 (dated by TCRdb to about 2020). For the study in its entirety: Samples from collaborators originated in the United States, Italy and Spain and spanned both the acute and convalescent phases of COVID-19. The repertoires were made available in a free public database intended to serve as a resource for research on the immune response to SARS-CoV-2. Samples came from the ongoing ImmuneRACE study (first 160 participants) plus 1,254 subjects from 6 global collaborators. Where available, HLA class I and class II types were obtained from metadata supplied by the sample provider rather than from assay-based typing. The sample metadata nearly always contained a de-identified subject ID, COVID-19 status, age in years and sex. The material from the prospective study consisted of cDNA or gDNA derived from T cells, B-cell-depleted T cells, or PBMCs. Deeply sampled blood TCRbeta repertoires from subjects exposed to, actively infected with, or recovered from COVID-19 were included in the dataset. Overall study outcomes, separate from this receptor: The quantity of clinical and demographic metadata differed by source and by participant and was supplied without curation.

The CDR3 runs 16 amino acids, cysteine and phenylalanine included. The entry retains the CDR3 DNA only, 48 bases that are in frame from base 1. Sequences MGHRA (CDR1) and YSYEKL (CDR2) are obtained from the germline V gene. V and J are trimmed by 4 bases and 10 bases, and the gene matches miss 13 bases of the junction. TCRbeta CDR3 regions were amplified from genomic DNA by means of the immunoSEQ Assay, a bias-controlled multiplex PCR. Concerning the study's data processing: The number of nucleated cells in each sample was estimated from the amplification of reference gene primers within the assay. Sequence reads were collapsed and filtered to measure the absolute abundance of every unique TCRbeta CDR3 rearrangement. For each sample, productive Simpson clonality was calculated by taking the square root of Simpson's diversity index across productive rearrangements. TCRdb took this table from immuneACCESS and kept in-frame rearrangements with V and J called. Such tables lack part of the clones; where checked against another copy, unresolved V genes explain under half of the gap, and the rest is unexplained. The V and J calls and the clone size are those of that table, but D and trimming were determined from the DNA. The sample profile shows 300,000 to 400,000 clones; more than 75% of them were found once. The ten largest clones take up about 3.5% of the sample.

A second Seattle source provided samples from volunteer blood donors who had recovered from COVID-19. Whole blood was collected in K2EDTA tubes by collaborating institutions according to the institutions' own protocols. For TCRbeta analysis, collaborator samples were shipped as frozen whole blood, as isolated PBMCs, or as DNA extracted from either sample type. Points on this clone: Its antigen is still unknown. Within one base of it there is no much larger clone, and no base qualities were kept.

The sample taken for sequencing was peripheral blood. The TCR originated in a woman aged 18-35 years who had recovered from COVID-19. This sequence uses TRBV4-1 and TRBJ2-1; TRBD2 matches 10 bases in the middle. The CDR3 protein sequence reads: CASSLLTSGPTDEQFF. The DNA sequence is TGCGCCAGCAGCCTACTGACTAGCGGGCCGACGGACGAGCAGTTCTTC.